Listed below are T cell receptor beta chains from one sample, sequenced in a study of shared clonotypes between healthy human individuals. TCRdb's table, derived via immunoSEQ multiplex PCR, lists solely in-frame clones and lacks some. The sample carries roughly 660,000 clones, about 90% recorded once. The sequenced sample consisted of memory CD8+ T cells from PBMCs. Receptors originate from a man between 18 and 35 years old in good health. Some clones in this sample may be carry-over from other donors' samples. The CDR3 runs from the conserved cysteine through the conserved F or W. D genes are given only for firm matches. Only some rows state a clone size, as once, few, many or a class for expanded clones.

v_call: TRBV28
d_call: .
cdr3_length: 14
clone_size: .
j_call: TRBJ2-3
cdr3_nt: TGTGCCAGCAGTTTATCCGACAGCACAGATACGCAGTATTTT
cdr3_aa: CASSLSDSTDTQYF

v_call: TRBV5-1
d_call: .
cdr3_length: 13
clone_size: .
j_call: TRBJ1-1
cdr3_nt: TGCGCCAGCGGTTACGGGGCGGACACTGAAGCTTTCTTT
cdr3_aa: CASGYGADTEAFF

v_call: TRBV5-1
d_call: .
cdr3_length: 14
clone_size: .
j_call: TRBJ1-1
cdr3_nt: TGCGCCAGCAGCGACAGATCGATGAACACTGAAGCTTTCTTT
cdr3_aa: CASSDRSMNTEAFF

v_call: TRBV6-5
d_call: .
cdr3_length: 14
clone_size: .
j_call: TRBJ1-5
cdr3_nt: TGTGCCAGCAGTTACTCGAACATCAATCAGCCCCAGCATTTT
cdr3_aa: CASSYSNINQPQHF

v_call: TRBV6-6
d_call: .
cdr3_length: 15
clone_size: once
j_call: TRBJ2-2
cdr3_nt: TGTGCCAGCAGTTACTCGCCAAGGGTGTCCGGGGAGCTGTTTTTT
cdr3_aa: CASSYSPRVSGELFF

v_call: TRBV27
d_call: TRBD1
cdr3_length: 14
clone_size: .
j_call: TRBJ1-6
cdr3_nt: TGTGCCAGCAGTCCCGACAGGGGGAGTTCACCCCTCCACTTT
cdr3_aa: CASSPDRGSSPLHF

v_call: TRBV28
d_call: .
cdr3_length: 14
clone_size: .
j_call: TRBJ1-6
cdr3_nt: TGTGCCAGCAGCCCAGACCGTGGCAATTCACCCCTCCACTTT
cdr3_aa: CASSPDRGNSPLHF

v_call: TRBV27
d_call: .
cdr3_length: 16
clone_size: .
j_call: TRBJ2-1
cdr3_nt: TGTGCCAACAGTCCGATCGCGGGCAACCGGGCGGGTGAGCAGTTCTTC
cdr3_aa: CANSPIAGNRAGEQFF

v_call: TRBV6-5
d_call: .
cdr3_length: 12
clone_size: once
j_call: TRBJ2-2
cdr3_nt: TGTGCCAGCAGTTACTTCGCCGGGGAGCTGTTTTTT
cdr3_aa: CASSYFAGELFF

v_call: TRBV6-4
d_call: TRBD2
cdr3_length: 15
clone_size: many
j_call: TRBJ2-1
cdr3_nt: TGTGCCAGCAGTGAGGGGGGGACGGAGTACAATGAGCAGTTCTTC
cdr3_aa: CASSEGGTEYNEQFF

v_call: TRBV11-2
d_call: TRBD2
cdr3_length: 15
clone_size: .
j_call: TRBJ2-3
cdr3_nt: TGTGCCAGCAAACTAGCGCGGTGGGGCACAGATACGCAGTATTTT
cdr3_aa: CASKLARWGTDTQYF

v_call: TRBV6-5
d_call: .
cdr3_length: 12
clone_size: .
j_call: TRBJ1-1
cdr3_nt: TGTGCCAGCAGTTATTTCAAGGCTGAAGCTTTCTTT
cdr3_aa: CASSYFKAEAFF

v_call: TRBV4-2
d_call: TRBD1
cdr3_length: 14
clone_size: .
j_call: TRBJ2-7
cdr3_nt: TGTGCCAGCAGCCAAGTCACAGGGGAGTACGAGCAGTACTTC
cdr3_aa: CASSQVTGEYEQYF

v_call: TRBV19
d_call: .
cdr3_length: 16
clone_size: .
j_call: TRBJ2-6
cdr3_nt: TGTGCCAGTAGTATGGGGGACGGCTCTGGGGCCAACGTCCTGACTTTC
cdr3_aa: CASSMGDGSGANVLTF

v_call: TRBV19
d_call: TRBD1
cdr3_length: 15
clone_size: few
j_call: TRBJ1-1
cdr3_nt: TGTGCCAGTACCCCAATGGACAGGTTAGGGACTGAAGCTTTCTTT
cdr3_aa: CASTPMDRLGTEAFF

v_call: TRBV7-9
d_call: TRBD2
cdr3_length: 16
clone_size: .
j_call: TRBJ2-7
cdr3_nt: TGTGCCAGCAGCCAACGGACTAGCGGGGGCCTCTACGAGCAGTACTTC
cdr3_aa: CASSQRTSGGLYEQYF

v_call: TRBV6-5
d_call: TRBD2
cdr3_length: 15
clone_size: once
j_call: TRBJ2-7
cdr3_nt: TGTGCCAGCAGAATACTAGCGGGACATTCCTACGAGCAGTACTTC
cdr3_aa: CASRILAGHSYEQYF

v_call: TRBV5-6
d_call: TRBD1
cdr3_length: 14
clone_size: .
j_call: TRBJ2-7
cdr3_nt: TGTGCCAGCAGCTTGGGACAGGGGTTCTACGAGCAGTACTTC
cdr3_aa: CASSLGQGFYEQYF

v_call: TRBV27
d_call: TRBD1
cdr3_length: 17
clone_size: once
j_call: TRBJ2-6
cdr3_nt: TGTGCCAGCGGTAACAGGGGGCCCTTCTTTGGGGCCAACGTCCTGACTTTC
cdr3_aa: CASGNRGPFFGANVLTF

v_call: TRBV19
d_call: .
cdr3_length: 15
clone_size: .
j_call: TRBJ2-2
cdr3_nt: TGTGCCAGTAGTGCAGAGGGGCCGAGCGCCGGGGAGCTGTTTTTT
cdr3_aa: CASSAEGPSAGELFF

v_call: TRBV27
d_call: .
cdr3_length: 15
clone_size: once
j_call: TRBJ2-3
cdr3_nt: TGTGCCAGCAGTTTAGGGGGACACCACACAGATACGCAGTATTTT
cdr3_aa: CASSLGGHHTDTQYF

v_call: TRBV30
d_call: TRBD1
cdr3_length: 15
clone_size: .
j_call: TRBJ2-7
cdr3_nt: TGTGCCTGGAATTTCGGGACAGGGGGTTTGTACGAGCAGTACTTC
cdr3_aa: CAWNFGTGGLYEQYF

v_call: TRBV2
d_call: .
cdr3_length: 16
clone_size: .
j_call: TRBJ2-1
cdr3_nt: TGTGCCAGCAACGGACAGTCAGCCCCACGATACAATGAGCAGTTCTTC
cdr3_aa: CASNGQSAPRYNEQFF

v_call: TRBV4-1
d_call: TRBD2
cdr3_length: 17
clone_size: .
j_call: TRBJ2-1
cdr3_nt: TGCGCCAGCAGCCAAGATTGGGGCGGGAGGGTAGGTAATGAGCAGTTCTTC
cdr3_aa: CASSQDWGGRVGNEQFF

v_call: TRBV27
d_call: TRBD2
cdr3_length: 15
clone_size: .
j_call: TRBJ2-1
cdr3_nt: TGTGCCAGCAGATCTGGACTAGCGGGAAGGAATGAGCAGTTCTTC
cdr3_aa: CASRSGLAGRNEQFF

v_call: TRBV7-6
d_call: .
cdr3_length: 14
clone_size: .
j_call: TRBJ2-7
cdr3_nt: TGTGCCAGCAGCTTAGTTGGGGAATCCTACGAGCAGTACTTC
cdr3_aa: CASSLVGESYEQYF

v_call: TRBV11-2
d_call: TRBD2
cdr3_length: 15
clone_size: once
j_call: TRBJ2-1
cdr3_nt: TGTGCCAGCAGCACGGGACTAGCGGGAGTCGATGAGCAGTTCTTC
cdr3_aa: CASSTGLAGVDEQFF

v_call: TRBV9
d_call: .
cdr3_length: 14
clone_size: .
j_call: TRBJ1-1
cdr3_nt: TGTGCCAGCAGCCCAACACCCGACAGAGATGAAGCTTTCTTT
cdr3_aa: CASSPTPDRDEAFF

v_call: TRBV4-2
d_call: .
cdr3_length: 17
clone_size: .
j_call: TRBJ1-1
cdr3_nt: TGTGCCAGCAGCCAGGAGGGGGAGGGCGGAATAAATATTGAAGCTTTCTTT
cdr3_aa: CASSQEGEGGINIEAFF

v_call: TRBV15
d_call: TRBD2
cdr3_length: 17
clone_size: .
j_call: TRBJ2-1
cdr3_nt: TGTGCCACCAGCTTCCAACCGGGACTAGCGGACTACAATGAGCAGTTCTTC
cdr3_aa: CATSFQPGLADYNEQFF

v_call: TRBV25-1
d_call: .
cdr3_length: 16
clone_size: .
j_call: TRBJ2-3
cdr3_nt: TGTGCCAGCAGTGAAGTGGGGGGGCCTAGCACAGATACGCAGTATTTT
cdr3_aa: CASSEVGGPSTDTQYF

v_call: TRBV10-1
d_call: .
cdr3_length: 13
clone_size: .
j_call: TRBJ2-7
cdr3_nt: TGCGCCAGTTGGACTTTTAGCTCCTACGAGCAGTACTTC
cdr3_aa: CASWTFSSYEQYF

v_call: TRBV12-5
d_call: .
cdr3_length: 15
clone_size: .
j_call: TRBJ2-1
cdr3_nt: TGTGCTAGTGGTTTGGGACTGGGGACTTACAATGAGCAGTTCTTC
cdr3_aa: CASGLGLGTYNEQFF

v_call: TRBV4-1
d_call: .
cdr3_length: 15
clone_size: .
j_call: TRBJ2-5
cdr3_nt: TGCGCCAGCAGCCAAGTGGCTCCCTCAGGGGAGACCCAGTACTTC
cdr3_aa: CASSQVAPSGETQYF

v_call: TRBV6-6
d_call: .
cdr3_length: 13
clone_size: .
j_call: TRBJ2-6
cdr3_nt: TGTGCCAGCAGTCCCCCGGGGGCCAACGTCCTGACTTTC
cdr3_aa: CASSPPGANVLTF

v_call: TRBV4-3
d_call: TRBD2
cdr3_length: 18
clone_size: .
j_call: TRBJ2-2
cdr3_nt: TGCGCCAGCAGCCAAGAAACCGGGACTAGCGGGAGTTACGGGGAGCTGTTTTTT
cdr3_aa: CASSQETGTSGSYGELFF

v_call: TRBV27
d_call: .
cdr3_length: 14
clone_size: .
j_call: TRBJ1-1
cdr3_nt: TGTGCCAGCAGTTTACAGGGATTGAACACTGAAGCTTTCTTT
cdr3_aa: CASSLQGLNTEAFF

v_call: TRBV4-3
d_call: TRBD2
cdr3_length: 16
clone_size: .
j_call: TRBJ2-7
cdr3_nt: TGCGCCAGCAGCCAAGATTTCACTAGCGGTTCCTACGAGCAGTACTTC
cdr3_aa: CASSQDFTSGSYEQYF

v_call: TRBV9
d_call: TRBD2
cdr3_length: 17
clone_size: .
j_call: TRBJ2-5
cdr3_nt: TGTGCCAGCAGCTCCGGGGGTTCTAGCGGCCCCCAAGAGACCCAGTACTTC
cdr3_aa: CASSSGGSSGPQETQYF

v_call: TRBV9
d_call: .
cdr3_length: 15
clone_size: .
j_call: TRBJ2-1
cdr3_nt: TGTGCCAGCAGCGTAGGAGGGCCCCCGCTCAATGAGCAGTTCTTC
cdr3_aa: CASSVGGPPLNEQFF

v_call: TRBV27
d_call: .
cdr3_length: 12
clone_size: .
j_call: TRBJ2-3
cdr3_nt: TGTGCCAGCAGTTCTCTCATGGATACGCAGTATTTT
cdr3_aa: CASSSLMDTQYF